One and the same sample provided the 10 T cell receptor beta chains below, sequenced in a study of blood T cell repertoires in COVID-19. Data came from immunoSEQ multiplex PCR; TCRdb stores just in-frame clones and leaves some out. Of approximately 100,000 clones listed, approximately 81% were seen once; the top ten hold over 2%. Material for sequencing was peripheral blood. These receptors were obtained from a human donor in a cohort sampled during active COVID-19.

This chain links TRBV7-2 with TRBJ2-1; TRBD2 matches at 7 bases. V shed 1 base, J shed 8 bases, and the junction held 8 bases outside the gene matches. The CDR3 length is 15 residues. Germline assignment: CDR1 SGHTA and CDR2 FQGNSA. The CDR3 DNA reads TGTGCCAGCAGCTTAGACGGCGGGGGATGGGATGAGCAGTTCTTC. It is translated as CASSLDGGGWDEQFF.

The chain recombines TRBV19 with TRBJ2-3, with 8 bases that match TRBD1. Germline CDR1 LNHDA, CDR2 SQIVND (reference sequence). With V trimmed by 5 bases and J by 6 bases, 10 bases remained unmatched. The CDR3 is 15 amino acids. The CDR3 protein is CASSGGQGGSDTQYF. CDR3 DNA sequence: TGTGCCAGTAGTGGCGGACAGGGTGGTTCGGATACGCAGTATTTT.

The chain recombines TRBV5-5 with TRBJ2-7, with 9 bases fitting TRBD2. Germline V lookup: CDR1 SGHKS, CDR2 YYEKEE (reference sequence). CDR3 length: 15 residues. The V gene end was trimmed by 4 bases and the J gene end by 2 bases; junction bases not matched to a gene: 7. The CDR3 coding sequence is TGTGCCAGCAGCCTGGCCGGGACTAGCACCTACGAGCAGTACTTC. Amino acids: CASSLAGTSTYEQYF.

The chain joins TRBV30 to TRBJ2-5, with D possibly being TRBD2 (6 bases). Germline CDR1 and CDR2: GTSNPN and SVGIG (reference sequence). The V end was cut by 5 bases, the J end by 1 base, with 14 bases between. This CDR3 comprises 14 residues. CDR3 bases: TGTGCCTGGTCAAACCGGGACTCCCAAGAGACCCAGTACTTC. It yields the protein CAWSNRDSQETQYF.

The chain joins TRBV6-6 to TRBJ2-5; 9 nucleotides line up with TRBD1. In germline, CDR1 is MNHNY, CDR2 SVGAGI (reference sequence). V was clipped by 6 bases and J by 4 bases; unmatched bases: 12. The CDR3 spans 16 residues. The CDR3 DNA sequence: TGTGCCAGCAGACCACCCCCGGGACAGGGTGCAGAGACCCAGTACTTC. Translating gives CASRPPPGQGAETQYF.

This clone was seen only a few times. This rearrangement joins TRBV5-4 to TRBJ2-7; 9 bases agree with TRBD1. This CDR3 is built from 15 residues. After removal of 5 bases from V and 4 bases from J, the junction contained 10 bases not matched to a gene. The V gene's germline CDR1 is SGHNT and CDR2 YYREEE (reference sequence). CDR3 bases: TGTGCCAGCAGTCTTGGTGTAGGACAGGGGTACGAGCAGTACTTC. This gives the protein CASSLGVGQGYEQYF. The complete variable domain, with remaining parts taken from reference TRBV5-4 and TRBJ2-7, reads ETGVTQSPTHLIKTRGQQVTLRCSSQSGHNTVSWYQQALGQGPQFIFQYYREEENGRGNFPPRFSGLQFPNYSSELNVNALELDDSALYLCASSLGVGQGYEQYFGPGTRLTVT.

The chain combines TRBV12-3 or TRBV12-4 with TRBJ1-1; TRBD1 matches at 7 bases. CDR3 length: 12 residues. V lost 4 bases to trimming and J lost 11 bases; unmatched junction nucleotides: 7. CDR3 in DNA: TGTGCCAGCAGTTCCCAGGGGGGAACGGCTTTCTTT. Its protein is CASSSQGGTAFF.

V and J are TRBV9 and TRBJ1-1; TRBD1 is a possible D gene (5 bases). Trimming shortened V by 6 bases and J by 5 bases, and 20 bases separated the two germline ends. The CDR3 loop spans 15 amino acids. Germline V gene data show CDR1 as SGDLS and CDR2 as YYNGEE. The CDR3 reads CASTQGSTVGTEAFF. The CDR3 coding sequence is TGTGCCAGCACCCAGGGCAGTACTGTAGGGACTGAAGCTTTCTTT.

The CDR3 bases are TGTGCCAGCAGCGATATACAGGGGGCGAGGACTGAAGCTTTCTTT. It specifies CASSDIQGARTEAFF. The chain employs TRBV21-1 and TRBJ1-1; TRBD1 is the table's D call, not checked against the DNA. TRBV21-1 is a pseudogene. CDR3 length equals 15 residues.

The chain is built from TRBV5-1 and TRBJ2-3, with TRBD1 matching 11 bases. The germline V gene encodes CDR1 SGHRS and CDR2 YFSETQ. CDR3 length: 16 residues. V was pared by 0 bases and J by 4 bases, with 4 bases of the junction left unmatched. In DNA form, the CDR3 reads TGCGCCAGCAGCTTGGGAGGACAGGGGGCTGCAGATACGCAGTATTTT. It codes for CASSLGGQGAADTQYF.